This T cell receptor (beta chain) appears in the sequencing data of a study of blood T cell repertoires in COVID-19. Across the whole study: Acute-phase and convalescent COVID-19 samples originated in the United States, Italy and Spain.

Original data processing: Cell counts per sample came from amplifying reference gene primers. The repertoire was sequenced with immunoSEQ multiplex PCR; TCRdb's copy has only in-frame clones and lacks some. V, J and clone size reflect that table, while D and trimming were determined from the DNA. The data contain some 60,000 clones, around 84% of them singletons. The CDR3 is 11 amino acids. In germline, CDR1 is SGHRS, CDR2 YFSETQ. With 7 bases removed from V and 1 base from J, the gap between germline ends came to 5 bases. On this clone itself: The same CDR3 can be traced to other DNA sequences in this sample.

What was sequenced was peripheral blood. The chain combines TRBV5-1 with TRBJ1-1; D remains unclear. This sequence was found in a man in his 70s with acute or convalescent COVID-19. The chain's CDR3 is CASSGNTEAFF. The CDR3 DNA reads TGCGCCAGCTCAGGGAACACTGAAGCTTTCTTT.